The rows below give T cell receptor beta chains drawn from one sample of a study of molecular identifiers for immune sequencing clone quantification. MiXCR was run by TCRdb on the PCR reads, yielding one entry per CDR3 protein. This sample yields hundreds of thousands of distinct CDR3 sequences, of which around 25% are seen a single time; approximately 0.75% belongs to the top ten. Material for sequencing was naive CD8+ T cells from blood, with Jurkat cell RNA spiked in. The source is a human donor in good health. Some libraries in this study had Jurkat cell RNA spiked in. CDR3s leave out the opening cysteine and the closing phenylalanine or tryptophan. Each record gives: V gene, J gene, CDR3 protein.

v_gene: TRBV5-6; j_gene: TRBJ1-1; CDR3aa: ASSIDRGPVNTEAF
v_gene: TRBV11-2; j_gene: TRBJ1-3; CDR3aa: ASSTSGILPYSGNTIY
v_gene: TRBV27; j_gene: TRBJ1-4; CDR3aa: ASRIGTGRFEKLF
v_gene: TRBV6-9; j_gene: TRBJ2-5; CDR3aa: ASNPRGEKGTQY
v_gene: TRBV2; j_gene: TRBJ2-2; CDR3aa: ASSELYTGELF
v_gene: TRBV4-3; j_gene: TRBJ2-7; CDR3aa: ASSQGLAGYYEQY
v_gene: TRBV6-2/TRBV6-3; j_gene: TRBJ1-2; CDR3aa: ASTDRGRFYGYT
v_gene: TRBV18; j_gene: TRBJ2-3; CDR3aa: ASSPPTLDTQY
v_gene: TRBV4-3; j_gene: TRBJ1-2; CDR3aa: ASSQGPGTGAYGYT
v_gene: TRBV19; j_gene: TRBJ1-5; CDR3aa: ATEGAFNQPQH
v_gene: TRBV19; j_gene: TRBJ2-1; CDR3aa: ASSIGLAGGPWGNEQF